The present T cell receptor beta chain was sequenced within a study of blood T cell repertoires in COVID-19 (dated by TCRdb to about 2020). Describing the broader study: Samples from collaborators originated in the United States, Italy and Spain and spanned both the acute and convalescent phases of COVID-19. The repertoires were made available in a free public database intended to serve as a resource for research on the immune response to SARS-CoV-2. The material from the prospective study consisted of cDNA or gDNA derived from T cells, B-cell-depleted T cells, or PBMCs. Where available, HLA class I and class II types were taken from metadata supplied by the sample provider and were not determined by assay-based typing. Sample metadata almost always included a de-identified subject ID, COVID-19 status, age in years and sex. Deeply sampled blood TCRbeta repertoires from subjects exposed to, actively infected with, or recovered from COVID-19 were included in the dataset. The samples were drawn from two sources: the first 160 participants of the ongoing ImmuneRACE study, and 1,000 to 1,500 subjects contributed by 6 global collaborators.

Overall results and qualifications from the work: The amount of clinical and demographic metadata varied by source and participant and was provided uncurated.

From a lookup of the germline V gene, CDR1 and CDR2 are ENHRY and SYGVKD. Trimming costs V 10 bases and J 7 bases, and their ends lie 17 bases apart. Reading from cysteine to phenylalanine, the CDR3 counts 14 amino acids. The DNA shown is the 42-base CDR3, in frame from base 1. A remark on this clone: Its antigen remains undetermined. Base qualities are not recorded, but no much larger clone differs from it by a single base.

TCRbeta CDR3 regions were amplified from genomic DNA by means of the immunoSEQ Assay, a bias-controlled multiplex PCR. As for the authors' bioinformatics: Within the assay, amplification of reference gene primers was used to estimate how many nucleated cells each sample contained. Sequence reads were collapsed and filtered to measure the absolute abundance of every unique TCRbeta CDR3 rearrangement. For each sample, productive Simpson clonality was calculated by taking the square root of Simpson's diversity index across productive rearrangements. The source is immuneACCESS, and TCRdb retained only in-frame sequences with V and J called. Part of the clones is not carried over; for the studies checked, unresolved V genes explain less than half of this, and the remainder is unexplained. The DNA gave D and trimming, while V, J and clone size come from that table. The sample has roughly 270,000 clones on record, 85% of them singletons. The ten biggest clones cover around 2.3% of the sample.

Participants in the prospective study were enrolled through a virtual design, were aged 18 to 89 years, and lived in approximately 25 United States geographic areas. Cohort assignment in the prospective study relied on participant-reported clinical history from a screening survey and a study questionnaire. Recovered participants in ImmuneRACE Cohort 3 were defined as having two consecutive negative NP/OP PCR tests, clearance from a healthcare professional, or resolution of symptoms. In the prospective study, mobile phlebotomists collected whole blood, serum and a nasopharyngeal or oropharyngeal swab from each participant. Additional blood draws and questionnaires over an approximately two-month period could optionally be provided by prospective study participants. Prospective study blood samples were shipped either frozen or at room temperature before DNA extraction.

Rearrangement joined TRBV10-3 to TRBJ1-6, with TRBD1 perhaps the D gene, on 6 matching bases. The sequence was collected from a woman in her forties or fifties who had recovered from COVID-19. Sequencing input: PBMCs or T cells enriched from blood (not recorded which). CDR3 protein: CASRTGTSNSPLHF. At the DNA level, the sequence is TGTGCCAGCAGGACCGGGACATCGAATTCACCCCTCCACTTT.